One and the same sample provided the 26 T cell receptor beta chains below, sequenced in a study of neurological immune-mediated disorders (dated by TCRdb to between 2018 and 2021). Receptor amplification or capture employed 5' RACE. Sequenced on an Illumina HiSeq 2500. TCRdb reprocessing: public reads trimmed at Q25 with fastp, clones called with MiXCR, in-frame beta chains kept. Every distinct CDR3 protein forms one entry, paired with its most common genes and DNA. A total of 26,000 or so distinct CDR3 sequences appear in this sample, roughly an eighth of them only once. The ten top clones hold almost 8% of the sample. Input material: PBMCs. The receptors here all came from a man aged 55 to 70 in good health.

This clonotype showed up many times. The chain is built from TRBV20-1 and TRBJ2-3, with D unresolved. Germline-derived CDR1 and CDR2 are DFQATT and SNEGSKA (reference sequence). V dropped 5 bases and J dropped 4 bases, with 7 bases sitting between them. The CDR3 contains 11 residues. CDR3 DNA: TGCAGTGCTGAGACCGCAGATACGCAGTATTTT. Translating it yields CSAETADTQYF.

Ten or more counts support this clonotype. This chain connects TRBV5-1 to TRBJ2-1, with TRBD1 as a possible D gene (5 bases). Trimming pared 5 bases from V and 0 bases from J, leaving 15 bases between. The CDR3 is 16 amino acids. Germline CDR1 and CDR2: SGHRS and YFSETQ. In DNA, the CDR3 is TGCGCCAGCAGTTCGCAGGGTGCTTACTCCTACAATGAGCAGTTCTTC. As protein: CASSSQGAYSYNEQFF.

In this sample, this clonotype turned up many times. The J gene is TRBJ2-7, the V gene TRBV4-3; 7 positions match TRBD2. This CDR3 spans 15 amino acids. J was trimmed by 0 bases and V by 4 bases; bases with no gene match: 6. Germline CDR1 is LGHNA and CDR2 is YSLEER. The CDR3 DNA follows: TGCGCCAGCAGCCCCTTCGCGGGGGTCTCCTACGAGCAGTACTTC. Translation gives CASSPFAGVSYEQYF.

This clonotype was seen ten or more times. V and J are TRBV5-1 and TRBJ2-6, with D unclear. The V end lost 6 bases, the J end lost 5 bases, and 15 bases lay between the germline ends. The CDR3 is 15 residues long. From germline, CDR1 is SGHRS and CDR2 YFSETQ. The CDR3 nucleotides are TGCGCCAGCAACCTAAAAAAGGAGAGGGCCAACGTCCTGACTTTC. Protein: CASNLKKERANVLTF.

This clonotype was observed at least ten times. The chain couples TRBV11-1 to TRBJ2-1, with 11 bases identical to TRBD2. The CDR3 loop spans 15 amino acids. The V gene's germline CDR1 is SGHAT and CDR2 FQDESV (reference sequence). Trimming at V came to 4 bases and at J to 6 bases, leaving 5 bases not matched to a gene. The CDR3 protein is CASSSTSGSGNEQFF. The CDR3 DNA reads TGTGCCAGCAGCTCAACTAGCGGGAGCGGCAATGAGCAGTTCTTC.

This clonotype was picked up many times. CDR3 DNA: TGTGCCAGCAGACTTGACCCAAACACCGGGGAGCTGTTTTTT. This encodes CASRLDPNTGELFF. The chain uses TRBV5-6 and TRBJ2-2; D is unresolved. V was clipped by 5 bases and J by 2 bases, with 10 bases between them. The CDR3 covers 14 residues. Per the germline V gene, CDR1 is SGHDT and CDR2 is YYEEEE.

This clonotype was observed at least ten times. CDR3 bases: TGCAGCGTCGGAAAGTGGGGGGACACTGAAGCTTTCTTT. Protein: CSVGKWGDTEAFF. The rearrangement joins TRBV29-1 to TRBJ1-1, with a tentative D call TRBD1 (5 bases). CDR1 is SQVTM, CDR2 ANQGSEA, per germline. V was pared by 6 bases and J by 3 bases, with 14 bases between. CDR3 length equals 13 residues.

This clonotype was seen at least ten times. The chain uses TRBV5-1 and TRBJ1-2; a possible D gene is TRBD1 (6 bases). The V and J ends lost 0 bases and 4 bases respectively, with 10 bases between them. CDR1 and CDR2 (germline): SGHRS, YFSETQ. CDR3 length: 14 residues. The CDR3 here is CASSLVTGIYGYTF. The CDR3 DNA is TGCGCCAGCAGCTTGGTCACAGGGATCTATGGCTACACCTTC.

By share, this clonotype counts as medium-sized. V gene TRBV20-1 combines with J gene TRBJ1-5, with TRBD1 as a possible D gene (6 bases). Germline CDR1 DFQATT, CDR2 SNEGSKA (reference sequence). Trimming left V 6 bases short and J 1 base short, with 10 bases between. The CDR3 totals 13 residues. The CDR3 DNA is TGCAGTGCCCAGGGGACCAGCAATCAGCCCCAGCATTTT. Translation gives CSAQGTSNQPQHF.

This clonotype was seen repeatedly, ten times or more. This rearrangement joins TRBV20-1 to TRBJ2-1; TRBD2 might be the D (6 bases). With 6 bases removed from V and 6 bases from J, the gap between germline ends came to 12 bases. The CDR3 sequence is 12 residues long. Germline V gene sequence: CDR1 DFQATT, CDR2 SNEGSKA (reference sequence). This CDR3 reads CSAQDYPNEQFF. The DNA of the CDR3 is TGCAGTGCGCAGGACTACCCCAATGAGCAGTTCTTC.

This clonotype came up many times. CDR3 sequence reads: CASSQVGRGGDTQYF. CDR3 bases: TGTGCCAGCAGCCAAGTTGGGCGGGGGGGAGATACGCAGTATTTT. V gene TRBV3-1 combines with J gene TRBJ2-3, with TRBD2 identical over 9 bases. Germline trimming cut 1 base from V and 5 bases from J; bases unmatched to any gene: 4. This CDR3 spans 15 amino acids. Germline CDR1 and CDR2: LGHDT and YNNKEL (reference sequence).

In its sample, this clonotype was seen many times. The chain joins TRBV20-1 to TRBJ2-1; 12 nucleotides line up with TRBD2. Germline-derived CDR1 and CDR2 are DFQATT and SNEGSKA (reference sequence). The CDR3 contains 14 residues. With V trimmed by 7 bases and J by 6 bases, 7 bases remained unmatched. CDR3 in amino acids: CSGALTSGSNEQFF. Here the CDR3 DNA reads TGCAGTGGGGCTTTGACTAGCGGGAGCAATGAGCAGTTCTTC.

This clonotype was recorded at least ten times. In nucleotides, the CDR3 is TGTGCCAGCAGCCTGACTAGCGGGGCCTCCTACGAGCAGTACTTC. Encoded protein: CASSLTSGASYEQYF. The J gene is TRBJ2-7, the V gene TRBV7-2; TRBD2 aligns across 11 bases. The V gene's germline CDR1 is SGHTA and CDR2 FQGNSA. This CDR3 is 15 amino acids long. V trimming: 5 bases; J trimming: 0 bases; junction bases outside the gene matches: 3.

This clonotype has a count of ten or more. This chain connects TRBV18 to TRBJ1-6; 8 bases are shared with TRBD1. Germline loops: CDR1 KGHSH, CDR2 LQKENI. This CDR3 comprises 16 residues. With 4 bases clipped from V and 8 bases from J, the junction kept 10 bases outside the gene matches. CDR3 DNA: TGTGCCAGCTCACTTGGGACAGGACTAGGTGATTCACCCCTCCACTTT. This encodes CASSLGTGLGDSPLHF. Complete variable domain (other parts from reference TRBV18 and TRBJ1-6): NAGVMQNPRHLVRRRGQEARLRCSPMKGHSHVYWYRQLPEEGLKFMVYLQKENIIDESGMPKERFSAEFPKEGPSILRIQQVVRGDSAAYFCASSLGTGLGDSPLHFGNGTRLTVT.

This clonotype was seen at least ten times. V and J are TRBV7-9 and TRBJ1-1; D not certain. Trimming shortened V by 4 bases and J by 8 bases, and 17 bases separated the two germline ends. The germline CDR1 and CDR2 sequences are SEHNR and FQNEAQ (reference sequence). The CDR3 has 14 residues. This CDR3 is CASSSPPGVGEAFF. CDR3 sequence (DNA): TGTGCCAGCAGCTCCCCGCCGGGTGTTGGAGAAGCTTTCTTT.

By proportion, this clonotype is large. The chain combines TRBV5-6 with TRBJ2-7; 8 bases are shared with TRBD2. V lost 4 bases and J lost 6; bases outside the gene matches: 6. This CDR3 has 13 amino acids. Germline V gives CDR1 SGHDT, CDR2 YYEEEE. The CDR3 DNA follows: TGTGCCAGCAGCAGGGGACTAGAGTTCGAGCAGTACTTC. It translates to CASSRGLEFEQYF.

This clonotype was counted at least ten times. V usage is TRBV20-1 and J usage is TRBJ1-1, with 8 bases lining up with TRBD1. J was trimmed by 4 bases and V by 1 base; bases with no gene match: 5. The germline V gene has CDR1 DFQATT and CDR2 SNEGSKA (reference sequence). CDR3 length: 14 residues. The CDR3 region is CSARAQGAGTEAFF. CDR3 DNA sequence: TGCAGTGCTAGAGCCCAGGGGGCTGGCACTGAAGCTTTCTTT.

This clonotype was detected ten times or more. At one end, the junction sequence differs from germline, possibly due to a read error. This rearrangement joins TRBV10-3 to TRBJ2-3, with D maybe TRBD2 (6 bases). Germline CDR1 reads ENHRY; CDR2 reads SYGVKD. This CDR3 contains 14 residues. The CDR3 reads CVISSSARTDTQYF. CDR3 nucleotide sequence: TGTGTCATCAGCTCTAGCGCCCGAACAGATACGCAGTATTTT.

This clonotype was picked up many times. CDR3 nucleotide sequence: TGTGCCAGCAGCTTACGGGCGGGGGACTATGGCTACACCTTC. Its protein product is CASSLRAGDYGYTF. The rearrangement joins TRBV7-6 to TRBJ1-2; a possible D gene is TRBD1 (5 bases). The CDR3 totals 14 residues. Between the trimmed V and J ends, which lost 2 bases and 3 bases, there was a span of 10 bases. Germline CDR1 and CDR2: SGHVS and FNYEAQ. Looking up the rest from reference TRBV7-6 and TRBJ1-2 gives the full variable domain: GAGVSQSPRYKVTKRGQDVALRCDPISGHVSLYWYRQALGQGPEFLTYFNYEAQQDKSGLPNDRFSAERPEGSISTLTIQRTEQRDSAMYRCASSLRAGDYGYTFGSGTRLTVV.

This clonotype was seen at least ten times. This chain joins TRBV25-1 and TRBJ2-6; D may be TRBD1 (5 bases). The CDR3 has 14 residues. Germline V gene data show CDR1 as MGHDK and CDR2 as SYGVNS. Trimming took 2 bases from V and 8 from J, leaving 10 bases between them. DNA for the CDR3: TGTGCCAGCAGTGAAGACAGCCGATCCAACGTCCTGACTTTC. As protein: CASSEDSRSNVLTF. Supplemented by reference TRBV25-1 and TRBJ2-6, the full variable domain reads EADIYQTPRYLVIGTGKKITLECSQTMGHDKMYWYQQDPGMELHLIHYSYGVNSTEKGDLSSESTVSRIRTEHFPLTLESARPSHTSQYLCASSEDSRSNVLTFGAGSRLTVL.

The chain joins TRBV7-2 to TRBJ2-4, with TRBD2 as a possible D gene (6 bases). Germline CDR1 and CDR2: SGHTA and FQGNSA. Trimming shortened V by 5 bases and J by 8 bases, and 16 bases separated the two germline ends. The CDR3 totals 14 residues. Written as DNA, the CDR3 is TGTGCCAGCAGCCCTGGAGGGCTAGGAGACATTCAGTACTTC. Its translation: CASSPGGLGDIQYF.

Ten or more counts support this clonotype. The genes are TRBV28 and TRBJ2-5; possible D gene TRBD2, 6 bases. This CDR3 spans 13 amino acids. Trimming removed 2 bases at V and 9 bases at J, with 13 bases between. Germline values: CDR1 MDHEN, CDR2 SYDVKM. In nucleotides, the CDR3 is TGTGCCAGCAGTTTAGTCCCTCCTAGCGCCCAGTACTTC. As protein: CASSLVPPSAQYF.

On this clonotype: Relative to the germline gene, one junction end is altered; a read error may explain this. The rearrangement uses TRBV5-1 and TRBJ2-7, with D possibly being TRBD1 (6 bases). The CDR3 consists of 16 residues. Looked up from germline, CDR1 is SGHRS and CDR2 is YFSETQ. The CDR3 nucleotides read TGCGCCAGCAACTTGCCCCGACAGGTTTTTTACTACGAGCAGTACTTC. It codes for CASNLPRQVFYYEQYF. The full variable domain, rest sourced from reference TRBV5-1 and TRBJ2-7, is KAGVTQTPRYLIKTRGQQVTLSCSPISGHRSVSWYQQTPGQGLQFLFEYFSETQRNKGNFPGRFSGRQFSNSRSEMNVSTLELGDSALYLCASNLPRQVFYYEQYFGPGTRLTVT.

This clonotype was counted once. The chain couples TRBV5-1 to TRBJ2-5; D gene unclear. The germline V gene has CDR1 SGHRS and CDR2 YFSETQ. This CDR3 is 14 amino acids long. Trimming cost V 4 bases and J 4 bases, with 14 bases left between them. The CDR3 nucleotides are TGCGCCAGCAGCCCGTCTCCGAAGGTAGAGACCCAGTACTTC. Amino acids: CASSPSPKVETQYF.

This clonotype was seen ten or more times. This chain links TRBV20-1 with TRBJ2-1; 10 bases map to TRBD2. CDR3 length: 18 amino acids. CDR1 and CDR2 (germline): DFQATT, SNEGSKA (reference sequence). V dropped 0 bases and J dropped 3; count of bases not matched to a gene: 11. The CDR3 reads CSARDFPSGRNFYNEQFF. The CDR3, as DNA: TGCAGTGCTAGAGATTTCCCTAGCGGGAGAAACTTCTACAATGAGCAGTTCTTC.

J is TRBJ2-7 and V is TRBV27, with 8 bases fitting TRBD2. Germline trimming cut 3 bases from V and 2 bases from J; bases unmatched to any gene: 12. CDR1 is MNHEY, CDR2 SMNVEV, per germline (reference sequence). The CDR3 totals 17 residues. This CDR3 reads CASSFSPIAGSPYEQYF. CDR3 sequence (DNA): TGTGCCAGCAGTTTCTCCCCGATAGCGGGAAGTCCCTACGAGCAGTACTTC.